The present T cell receptor (beta chain) was sequenced within a study of T cell repertoires in cytomegalovirus infection. With respect to this clonotype: Its antigen is not known.

TCRdb called the reads again in MiXCR, with one record for every CDR3 protein. The sample contains about 770,000 distinct CDR3 sequences, around 29% of which appear only once. CDR1 is MNHNY and CDR2 is SVGAGI in the germline V gene (reference sequence). The CDR3 runs 16 residues. V trimming: 5 bases; J trimming: 3 bases; junction bases outside the gene matches: 8. This clonotype was obtained from a human donor in good health (CMV status not recorded). Some clones in this sample may be carry-over from other donors' samples. The V call is TRBV6-6, the J call TRBJ2-7, with TRBD1 matching 12 bases. The sample here was cultured CD8+ T cells from PBMCs, taken from culture after CMV antigen stimulation. The CDR3 loop reads CASSASRDRGLYEQYF. In DNA, the CDR3 is TGTGCCAGCAGTGCTTCCCGGGACAGGGGGCTCTACGAGCAGTACTTC.